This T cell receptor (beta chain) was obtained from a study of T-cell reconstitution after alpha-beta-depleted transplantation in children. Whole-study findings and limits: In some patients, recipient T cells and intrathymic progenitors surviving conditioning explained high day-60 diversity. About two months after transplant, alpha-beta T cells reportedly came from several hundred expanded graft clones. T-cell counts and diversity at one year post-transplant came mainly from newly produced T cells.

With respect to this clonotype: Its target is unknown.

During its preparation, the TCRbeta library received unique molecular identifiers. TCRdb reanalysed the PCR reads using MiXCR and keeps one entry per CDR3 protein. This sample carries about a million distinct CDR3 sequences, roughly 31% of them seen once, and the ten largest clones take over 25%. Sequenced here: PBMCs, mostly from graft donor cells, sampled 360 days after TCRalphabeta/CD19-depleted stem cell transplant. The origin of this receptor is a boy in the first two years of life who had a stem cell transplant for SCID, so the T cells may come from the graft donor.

The CDR3: CASSSAGGPLSGANVLTF. In nucleotides, the CDR3 is TGCGCCAGCAGCTCCGCAGGGGGACCCCTGTCTGGGGCCAACGTCCTGACTTTC. The rearrangement joins TRBV5-1 to TRBJ2-6, with 7 bases identical to TRBD1. Germline trimming cut 3 bases from V and 1 base from J; bases unmatched to any gene: 10. The CDR3 spans 18 residues. The germline gives CDR1 SGHRS, CDR2 YFSETQ.